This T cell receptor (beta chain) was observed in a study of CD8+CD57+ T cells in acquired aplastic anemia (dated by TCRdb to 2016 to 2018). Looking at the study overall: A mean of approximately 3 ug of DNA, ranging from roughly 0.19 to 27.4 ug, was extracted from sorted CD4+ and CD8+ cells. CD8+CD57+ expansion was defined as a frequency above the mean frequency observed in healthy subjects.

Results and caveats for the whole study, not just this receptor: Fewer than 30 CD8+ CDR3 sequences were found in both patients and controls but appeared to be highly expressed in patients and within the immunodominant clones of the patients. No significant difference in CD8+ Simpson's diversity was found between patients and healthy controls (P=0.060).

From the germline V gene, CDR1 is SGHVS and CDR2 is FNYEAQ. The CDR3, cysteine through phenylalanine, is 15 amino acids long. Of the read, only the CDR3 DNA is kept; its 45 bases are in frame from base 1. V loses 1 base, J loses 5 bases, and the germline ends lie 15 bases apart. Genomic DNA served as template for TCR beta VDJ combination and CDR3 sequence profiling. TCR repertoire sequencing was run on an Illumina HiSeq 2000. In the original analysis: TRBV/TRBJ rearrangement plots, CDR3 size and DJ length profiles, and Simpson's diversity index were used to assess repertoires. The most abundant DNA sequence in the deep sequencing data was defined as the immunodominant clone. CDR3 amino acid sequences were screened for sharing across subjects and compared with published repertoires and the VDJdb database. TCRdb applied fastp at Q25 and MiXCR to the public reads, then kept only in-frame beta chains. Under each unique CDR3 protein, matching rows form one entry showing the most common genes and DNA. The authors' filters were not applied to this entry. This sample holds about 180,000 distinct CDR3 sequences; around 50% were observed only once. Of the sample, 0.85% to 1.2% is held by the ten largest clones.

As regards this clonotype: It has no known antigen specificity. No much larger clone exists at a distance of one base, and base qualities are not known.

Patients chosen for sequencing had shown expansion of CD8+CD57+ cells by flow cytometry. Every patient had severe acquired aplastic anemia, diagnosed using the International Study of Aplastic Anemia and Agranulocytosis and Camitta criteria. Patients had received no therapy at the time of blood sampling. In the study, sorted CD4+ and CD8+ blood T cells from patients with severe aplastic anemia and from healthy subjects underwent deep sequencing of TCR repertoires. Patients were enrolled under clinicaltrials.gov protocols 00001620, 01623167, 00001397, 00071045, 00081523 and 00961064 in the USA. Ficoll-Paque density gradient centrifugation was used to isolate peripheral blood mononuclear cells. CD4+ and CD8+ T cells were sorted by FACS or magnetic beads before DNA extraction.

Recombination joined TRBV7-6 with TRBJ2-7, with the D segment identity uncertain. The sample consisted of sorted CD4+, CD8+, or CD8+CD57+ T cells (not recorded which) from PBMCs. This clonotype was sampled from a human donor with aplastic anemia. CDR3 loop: CASSLGAGPPHEQYF. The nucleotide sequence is TGTGCCAGCAGCTTAGGGGCAGGTCCCCCCCACGAGCAGTACTTC.